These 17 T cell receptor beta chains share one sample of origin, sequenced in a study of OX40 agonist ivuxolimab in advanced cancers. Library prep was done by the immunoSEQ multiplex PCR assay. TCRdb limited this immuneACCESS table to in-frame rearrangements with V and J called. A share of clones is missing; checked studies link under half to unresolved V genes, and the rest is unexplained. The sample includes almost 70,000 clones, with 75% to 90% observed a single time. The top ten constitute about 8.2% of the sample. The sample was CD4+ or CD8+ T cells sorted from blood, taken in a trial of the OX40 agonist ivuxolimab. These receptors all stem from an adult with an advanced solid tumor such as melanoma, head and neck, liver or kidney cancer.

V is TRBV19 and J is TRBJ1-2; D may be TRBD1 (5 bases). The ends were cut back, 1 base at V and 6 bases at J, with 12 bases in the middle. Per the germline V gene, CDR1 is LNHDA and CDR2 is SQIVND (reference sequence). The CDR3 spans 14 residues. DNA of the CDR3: TGTGCCAGTAGTATAGTCCGGCAGGGCAATGGCTACACCTTC. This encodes CASSIVRQGNGYTF.

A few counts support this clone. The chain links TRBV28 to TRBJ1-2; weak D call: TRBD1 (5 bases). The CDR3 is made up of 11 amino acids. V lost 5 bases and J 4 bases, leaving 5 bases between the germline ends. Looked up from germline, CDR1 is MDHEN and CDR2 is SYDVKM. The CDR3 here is CASSRGYGYTF. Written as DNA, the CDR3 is TGTGCCAGCAGTAGGGGCTATGGCTACACCTTC.

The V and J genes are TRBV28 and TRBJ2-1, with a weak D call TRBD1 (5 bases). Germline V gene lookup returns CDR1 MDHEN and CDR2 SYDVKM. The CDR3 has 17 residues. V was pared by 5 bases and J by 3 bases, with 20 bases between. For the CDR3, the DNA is TGTGCCAGCAGTCCCTCCCCAGGACAACCGAACTACAATGAGCAGTTCTTC. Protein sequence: CASSPSPGQPNYNEQFF.

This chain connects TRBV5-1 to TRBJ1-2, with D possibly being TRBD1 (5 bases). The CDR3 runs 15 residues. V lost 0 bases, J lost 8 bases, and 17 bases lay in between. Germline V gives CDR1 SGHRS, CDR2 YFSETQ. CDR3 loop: CASSLEARASEGYTF. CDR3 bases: TGCGCCAGCAGCTTGGAGGCCAGGGCGAGTGAGGGCTACACCTTC.

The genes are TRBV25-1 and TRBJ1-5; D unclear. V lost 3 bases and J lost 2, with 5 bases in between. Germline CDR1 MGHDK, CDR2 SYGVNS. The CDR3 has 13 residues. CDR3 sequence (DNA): TGTGCCAGCAGTGATTGGGGCAATCAGCCCCAGCATTTT. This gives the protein CASSDWGNQPQHF.

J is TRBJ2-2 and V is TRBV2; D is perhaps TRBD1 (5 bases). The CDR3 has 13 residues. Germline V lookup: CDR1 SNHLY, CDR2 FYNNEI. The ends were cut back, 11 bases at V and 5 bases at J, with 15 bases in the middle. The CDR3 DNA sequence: TGTGCCGTCAATGGCCGACAGACCGGGGAGCTGTTTTTT. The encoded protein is CAVNGRQTGELFF.

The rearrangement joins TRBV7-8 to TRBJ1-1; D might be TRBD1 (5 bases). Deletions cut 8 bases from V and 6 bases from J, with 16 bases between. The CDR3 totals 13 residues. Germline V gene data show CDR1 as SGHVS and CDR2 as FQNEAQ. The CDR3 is CASRLRGDAEAFF. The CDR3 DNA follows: TGTGCCAGCCGATTACGGGGGGACGCTGAAGCTTTCTTT.

The CDR3 region is CASSPILQNSPLHF. CDR3 bases: TGTGCCAGCAGCCCCATACTGCAGAATTCACCCCTCCACTTT. This sequence joins TRBV9 and TRBJ1-6; D is uncertain. The germline CDR1 and CDR2 sequences are SGDLS and YYNGEE. There are 14 residues in the CDR3. With 4 bases removed from V and 7 bases from J, the gap between germline ends came to 12 bases.

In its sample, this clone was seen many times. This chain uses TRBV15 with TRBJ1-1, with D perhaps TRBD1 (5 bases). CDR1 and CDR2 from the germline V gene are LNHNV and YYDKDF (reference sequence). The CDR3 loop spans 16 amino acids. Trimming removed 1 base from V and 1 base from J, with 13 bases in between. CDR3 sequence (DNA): TGTGCCACCAGCAGAGGGCGGGGGATCACGAACACTGAAGCTTTCTTT. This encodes CATSRGRGITNTEAFF. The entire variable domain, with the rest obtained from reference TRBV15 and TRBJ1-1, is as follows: DAMVIQNPRYQVTQFGKPVTLSCSQTLNHNVMYWYQQKSSQAPKLLFHYYDKDFNNEADTPDNFQSRRPNTSFCFLDIRSPGLGDTAMYLCATSRGRGITNTEAFFGQGTRLTVV.

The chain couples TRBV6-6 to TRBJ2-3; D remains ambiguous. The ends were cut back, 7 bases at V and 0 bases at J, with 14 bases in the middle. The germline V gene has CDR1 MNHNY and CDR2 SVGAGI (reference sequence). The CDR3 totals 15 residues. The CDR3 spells CASTFGSLSTDTQYF. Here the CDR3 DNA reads TGTGCCAGCACCTTCGGCAGCCTCAGCACAGATACGCAGTATTTT.

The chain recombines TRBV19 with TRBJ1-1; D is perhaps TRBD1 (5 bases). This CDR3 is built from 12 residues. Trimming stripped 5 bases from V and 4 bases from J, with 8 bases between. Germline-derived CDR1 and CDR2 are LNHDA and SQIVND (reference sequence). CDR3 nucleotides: TGTGCCAGTAGTGGACATCCCACTGAAGCTTTCTTT. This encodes CASSGHPTEAFF. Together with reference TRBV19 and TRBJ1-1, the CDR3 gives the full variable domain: DGGITQSPKYLFRKEGQNVTLSCEQNLNHDAMYWYRQDPGQGLRLIYYSQIVNDFQKGDIAEGYSVSREKKESFPLTVTSAQKNPTAFYLCASSGHPTEAFFGQGTRLTVV.

CDR3 DNA sequence: TGTGCCAGCAGCCCCATTAGCGGGGGTGAGACCCAGTACTTC. Encoded protein: CASSPISGGETQYF. The gene calls are TRBV11-2 and TRBJ2-5; the match to TRBD2 covers 9 bases. The ends lost 5 bases at V and 5 bases at J; junction bases unmatched: 6. The CDR3 sequence is 14 residues long. The germline CDR1 and CDR2 sequences are SGHAT and FQNNGV.

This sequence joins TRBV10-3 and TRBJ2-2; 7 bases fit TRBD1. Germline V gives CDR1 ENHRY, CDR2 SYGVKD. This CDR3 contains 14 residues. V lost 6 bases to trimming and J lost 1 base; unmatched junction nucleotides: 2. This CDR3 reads CAISRQGNTGELFF. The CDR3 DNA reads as TGTGCCATCAGCAGACAGGGGAACACCGGGGAGCTGTTTTTT.

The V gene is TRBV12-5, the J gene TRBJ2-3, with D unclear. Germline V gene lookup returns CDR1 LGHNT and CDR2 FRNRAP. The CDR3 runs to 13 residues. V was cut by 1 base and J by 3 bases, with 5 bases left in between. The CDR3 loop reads CASGLALTDTQYF. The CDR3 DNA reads TGTGCTAGTGGTTTGGCCCTTACAGATACGCAGTATTTT.

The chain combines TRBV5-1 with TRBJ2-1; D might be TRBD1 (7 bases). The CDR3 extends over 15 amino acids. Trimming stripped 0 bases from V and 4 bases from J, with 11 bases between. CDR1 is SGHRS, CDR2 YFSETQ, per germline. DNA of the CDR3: TGCGCCAGCAGCTTGGGGCAGGGGGGATACAATGAGCAGTTCTTC. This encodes CASSLGQGGYNEQFF.

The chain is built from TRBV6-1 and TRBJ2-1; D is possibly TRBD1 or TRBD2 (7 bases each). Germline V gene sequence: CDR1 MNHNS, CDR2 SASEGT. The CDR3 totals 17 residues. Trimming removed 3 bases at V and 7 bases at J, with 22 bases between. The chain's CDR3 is CASSDPYGAGGGNEQFF. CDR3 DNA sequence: TGTGCCAGCAGTGACCCCTACGGGGCAGGGGGAGGGAATGAGCAGTTCTTC.

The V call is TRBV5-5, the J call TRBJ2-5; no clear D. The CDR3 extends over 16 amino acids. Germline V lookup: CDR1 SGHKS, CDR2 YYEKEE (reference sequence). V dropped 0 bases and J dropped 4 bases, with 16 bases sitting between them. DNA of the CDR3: TGTGCCAGCAGCTTGGGGGATAGCCGCCCCCCAGAGACCCAGTACTTC. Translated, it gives CASSLGDSRPPETQYF.